The table lists the clone carrying this TCR beta chain with many counts. No antigen is known for it. These data originate in a study of T cell repertoires in cytomegalovirus infection. Study overall: Carrying CMV and the relevant HLA type showed in public TCR beta signatures. Study-level findings and limits: HLA-C-restricted CMV-specific TCR beta clonotypes were dominant in the ex vivo response. Pooled public TCR beta family frequency picked out CMV carriers with the relevant HLA.

A single record per CDR3 protein comes from TCRdb applying MiXCR to the reads. Seen here are 100,000 to 150,000 distinct CDR3 sequences, under 30% observed once, and the top ten hold 30% to 40%. The germline gives CDR1 MGHRA, CDR2 YSYEKL. Trimming cost V 9 bases and J 1 base, with 18 bases left between them. The CDR3 has 15 amino acids. The clonotype was recovered from a human donor in good health (CMV status not recorded). Some clones in this sample may be carry-over from other donors' samples. Sequencing was carried out using PBMCs, sequenced either directly or after in vitro stimulation (not recorded which). The rearrangement joins TRBV4-1 to TRBJ1-2; D unclear. CDR3 protein: CASSKGSKDNYGYTF. The CDR3 DNA sequence: TGCGCCAGTAGTAAGGGCAGCAAGGATAACTATGGCTACACCTTC.